This passage covers 6 T cell receptor beta chains from one sample sequenced in a study of T cell responses to AZD1222 COVID-19 vaccine. Libraries were prepared by immunoSEQ multiplex PCR; TCRdb keeps only in-frame clonotypes and omits some of them. The sample has about 67,000 clones; about 85% are singletons. Source: peripheral blood, taken on day 0 of AZD1222 vaccination. The receptors derive from an adult in good health.

The gene calls are TRBV20-1 and TRBJ1-2, with 10 bases fitting TRBD1. Germline values: CDR1 DFQATT, CDR2 SNEGSKA (reference sequence). The CDR3 length is 15 residues. V lost 3 bases and J lost 10; bases outside the gene matches: 14. CDR3 in amino acids: CSASGTGDTEDPYTF. As DNA, the CDR3 is TGCAGTGCTAGTGGGACAGGGGACACCGAAGATCCCTACACCTTC.

The count of this clone is one. The rearrangement joins TRBV15 to TRBJ2-3; D tentatively fits TRBD1 or TRBD2 (6 bases each). The CDR3 totals 16 residues. CDR1 is LNHNV and CDR2 is YYDKDF in the germline V gene (reference sequence). V was shortened by 6 bases and J by 4 bases, with 20 bases between the two germline ends. Written as DNA, the CDR3 is TGTGCCACCAGAAAAACAGGGTTGGGGGGACCAGATACGCAGTATTTT. Translation gives CATRKTGLGGPDTQYF.

V usage is TRBV3-1 (or the pseudogene TRBV3-2) and J usage is TRBJ2-6; no clear D gene. This CDR3 is built from 16 residues. V lost 1 base, J lost 2 bases, and 9 bases lay in between. Looked up from germline, CDR1 is LGHDT and CDR2 is YNNKEL (reference sequence). The CDR3 DNA follows: TGTGCCAGCAGCCAAGTAATAGTCCCTGGGGCCAACGTCCTGACTTTC. It yields the protein CASSQVIVPGANVLTF.

DNA for the CDR3: TGTGCCAGCAGCGCCCAGATGGGGGACTCTAATTCACCCCTCCACTTT. The encoded protein is CASSAQMGDSNSPLHF. This chain connects TRBV7-2 to TRBJ1-6; D might be TRBD1 (5 bases). The CDR3 extends over 16 amino acids. Germline CDR1 reads SGHTA; CDR2 reads FQGNSA. Trimming removed 5 bases at V and 6 bases at J, with 17 bases between.

This chain uses TRBV6-2 or TRBV6-3 with TRBJ2-7, with D possibly TRBD1 on 6 matching bases. The CDR3 has 15 amino acids. Trimming left V 6 bases short and J 0 bases short, with 15 bases between. The germline gives CDR1 MNHEY, CDR2 SVGEGT. Here the CDR3 DNA reads TGTGCCAGCAGCCTCCCAGGGGTCAGCTCCTACGAGCAGTACTTC. It encodes CASSLPGVSSYEQYF.

The chain links TRBV28 to TRBJ1-1, with TRBD1 matching over 9 bases. Germline CDR1 and CDR2: MDHEN and SYDVKM. V lost 2 bases to trimming and J lost 4 bases; unmatched junction nucleotides: 5. The CDR3 loop spans 15 amino acids. The CDR3 bases are TGTGCCAGCAGTTTACTCGACAGGGGGTCCACTGAAGCTTTCTTT. Translating it yields CASSLLDRGSTEAFF.